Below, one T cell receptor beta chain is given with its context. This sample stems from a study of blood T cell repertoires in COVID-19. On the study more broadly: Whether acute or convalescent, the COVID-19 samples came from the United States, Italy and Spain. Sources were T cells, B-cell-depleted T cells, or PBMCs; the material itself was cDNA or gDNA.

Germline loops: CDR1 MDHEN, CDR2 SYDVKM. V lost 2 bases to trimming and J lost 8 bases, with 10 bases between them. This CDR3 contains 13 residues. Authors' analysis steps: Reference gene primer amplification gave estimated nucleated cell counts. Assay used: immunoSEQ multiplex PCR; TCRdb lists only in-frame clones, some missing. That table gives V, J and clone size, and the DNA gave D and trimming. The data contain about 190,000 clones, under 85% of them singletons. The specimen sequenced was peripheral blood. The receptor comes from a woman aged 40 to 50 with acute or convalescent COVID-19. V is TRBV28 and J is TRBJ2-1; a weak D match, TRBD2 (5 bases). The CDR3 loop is CASSLRTDHEQFF. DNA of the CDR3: TGTGCCAGCAGTTTAAGGACTGACCATGAGCAGTTCTTC. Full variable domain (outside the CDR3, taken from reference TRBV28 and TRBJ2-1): DVKVTQSSRYLVKRTGEKVFLECVQDMDHENMFWYRQDPGLGLRLIYFSYDVKMKEKGDIPEGYSVSREKKERFSLILESASTNQTSMYLCASSLRTDHEQFFGPGTRLTVL.